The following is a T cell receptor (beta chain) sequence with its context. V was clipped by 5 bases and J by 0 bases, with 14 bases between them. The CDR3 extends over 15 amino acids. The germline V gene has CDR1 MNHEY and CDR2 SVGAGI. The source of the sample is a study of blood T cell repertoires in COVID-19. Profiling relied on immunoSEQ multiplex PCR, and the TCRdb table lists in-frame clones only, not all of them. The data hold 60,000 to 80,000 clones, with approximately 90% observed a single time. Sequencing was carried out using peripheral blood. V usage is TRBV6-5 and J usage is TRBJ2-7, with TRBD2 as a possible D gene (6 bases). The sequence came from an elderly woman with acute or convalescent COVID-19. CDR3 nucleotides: TGTGCCAGCAGTCCTTTAACCGGGGGCTCCTACGAGCAGTACTTC. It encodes CASSPLTGGSYEQYF.